A selection of T cell receptor beta chains follows, all from one sample in a study of blood T cells in healthy people across ages. Via MiXCR, TCRdb re-called the 5' RACE reads, giving one row per CDR3 protein. The sample records about 1.5 million distinct CDR3 sequences, roughly 43% being singletons. The sample was blood. These receptors were collected from a woman younger than 30 in good health. The CDR3 runs from the conserved cysteine through the conserved F or W. The D gene is left open where the match is weak. Some rows have no size entry. The others give once, few or many, or a class for an expanded clone.

clone size	D gene	V gene	J gene	CDR3 DNA	CDR3 protein
few	NA	TRBV29-1	TRBJ1-5	TGCAGCGTCCGAGTCGGGGGTAGCAATCAGCCCCAGCATTTT	CSVRVGGSNQPQHF
NA	TRBD2	TRBV30	TRBJ2-1	TGTGCCTGGATAGCGGGGACGTACGATGAGCAGTTCTTC	CAWIAGTYDEQFF
NA	NA	TRBV3-1	TRBJ2-3	TGTGCCAGCAGCCAACCATCGAATACGCAGTATTTT	CASSQPSNTQYF
few	NA	TRBV4-1	TRBJ2-3	TGCGCCAGCAGCCAATGGACTTATCCGCAGTATTTT	CASSQWTYPQYF
NA	NA	TRBV9	TRBJ1-5	TGTGCCAGCAGCGTAGATGGGAGGGGAAATCAGCCCCAGCATTTT	CASSVDGRGNQPQHF
NA	NA	TRBV7-2	TRBJ1-2	TGTGCCAGCAGCTTTGGACCCTTTTCAGGGGTCTCTGGCTACACCTTC	CASSFGPFSGVSGYTF
few	TRBD2	TRBV6-5	TRBJ2-1	TGTGCCAGCAGTTACTCTGGGCGGGGGGGTGACAATGAGCAGTTCTTC	CASSYSGRGGDNEQFF
NA	NA	TRBV15	TRBJ1-5	TGTGCCACCAGGCTGGGACCAAATCAGCCCCAGCATTTT	CATRLGPNQPQHF
few	TRBD2	TRBV3-1	TRBJ2-3	TGTGCCAGCGGCCAAGAATTCGTAGCGGGCGGCACAGATACGCAGTATTTT	CASGQEFVAGGTDTQYF
NA	TRBD2	TRBV6-2/TRBV6-3	TRBJ2-5	TGTGCCAGCAGTCTAGCGGTGGTACGGTACTTC	CASSLAVVRYF
few	TRBD2	TRBV28	TRBJ2-7	TGTGCCAGCATCACAGGTGGGACTAGGGACGAGCAGTACTTC	CASITGGTRDEQYF
NA	NA	TRBV6-2/TRBV6-3	TRBJ2-1	TGTGCCAGCAATTCGGGACGTAACTACAATGAGCAGTTCTTC	CASNSGRNYNEQFF
few	NA	TRBV12-3/TRBV12-4	TRBJ1-4	TGTGCCAGCAGTATAACCCTGGGGAAACTGTTTTTT	CASSITLGKLFF
NA	NA	TRBV4-3	TRBJ2-1	TGCGCCAGCAGCCAAGATAGCGGCGGTTCCTTAAGCTCCTACAATGAGCAGTTCTTC	CASSQDSGGSLSSYNEQFF
NA	TRBD1	TRBV10-3	TRBJ2-5	TGTGCCATCAGCCAGGACAGGGGATTTCAAGAGACCCAGTACTTC	CAISQDRGFQETQYF
few	NA	TRBV4-3	TRBJ2-3	TGCGCCAGCAGCCCCATCGGGAGCACAGATACGCAGTATTTT	CASSPIGSTDTQYF
NA	NA	TRBV28	TRBJ1-5	TGTGCCAGCAGTTTACCTGGGGGTAACAATCAGCCCCAGCATTTT	CASSLPGGNNQPQHF
NA	TRBD1	TRBV27	TRBJ1-1	TGTGCCAGCAGTGTCCTGACAGGGGGCAACACTGAAGCTTTCTTT	CASSVLTGGNTEAFF
NA	TRBD2	TRBV2	TRBJ2-3	TGTGCCAGCAGTGGCTCTGGACTAGCAGACACAGATACGCAGTATTTT	CASSGSGLADTDTQYF
NA	NA	TRBV24-1	TRBJ1-5	TGTGCCACCAGTGAAGGCGGCGGGGGCAATCAGCCCCAGCATTTT	CATSEGGGGNQPQHF
NA	TRBD2	TRBV24-1	TRBJ2-2	TGTGCCACCAGTGATGGGACTAGCGAGAACACCGGGGAGCTGTTTTTT	CATSDGTSENTGELFF
NA	NA	TRBV7-7	TRBJ2-5	TGTGCTAGCAGCTTATCGGTAGAAGGGATGCAAGAGACCCAGTACTTC	CASSLSVEGMQETQYF
NA	NA	TRBV20-1	TRBJ2-1	TGCAGTGCTAGAGACCCTAAACAGGGTAGCATCCCTTTAGCAGAGTTCTTC	CSARDPKQGSIPLAEFF
few	NA	TRBV5-1	TRBJ2-7	TGCGCCAGCAGCTTGATGGCTCCCGAATATCAGTACTTC	CASSLMAPEYQYF
NA	TRBD1	TRBV7-2	TRBJ1-2	TGTGCCAGCAGCTTTGAGGGGGCTATGCGCTACACCTTC	CASSFEGAMRYTF
many	NA	TRBV20-1	TRBJ2-7	TGCAGTGCTCGCGACCGGGACGGATATGACGAGCAGTACTTC	CSARDRDGYDEQYF
NA	TRBD1	TRBV5-1	TRBJ2-7	TGCGCCAGCAGCTTTCGACAGGGGGCGCGAGACGAGCAGTACTTC	CASSFRQGARDEQYF
NA	TRBD2	TRBV10-2	TRBJ2-5	TGCGCCAGCAGTCCTAGCGGGGGGTTCGAGACCCAGTACTTC	CASSPSGGFETQYF
few	NA	TRBV9	TRBJ2-7	TGTGCCAGCAGCGCTAACCGAGCGTCCTACGAGCAGTACTTC	CASSANRASYEQYF
few	NA	TRBV4-2	TRBJ2-1	TGTGCCAGCAGCCAAGCAGGGCCCCTAGACAATGAGCAGTTCTTC	CASSQAGPLDNEQFF
NA	NA	TRBV30	TRBJ1-5	TGTGCCTGGAGTACGACCAACGCCAATCAGCCCCAGCATTTT	CAWSTTNANQPQHF
NA	NA	TRBV6-6	TRBJ1-2	TGTGCCAGCAGCCACGGGGCGGTCTGGGAGGGAGGCTACACCTTC	CASSHGAVWEGGYTF
few	TRBD1	TRBV7-2	TRBJ2-7	TGTGCCAGCAGCGCGCTTGACAGGGGCGAGCAGTACTTC	CASSALDRGEQYF
NA	NA	TRBV21-1	TRBJ2-7	TGTGCCAGCAGCAAAGGGGGGGACAGATGGTTCCAAATTAATGAGCAGTACTTC	CASSKGGDRWFQINEQYF
NA	TRBD1	TRBV13	TRBJ1-1	TGTGCCAGCAGCTTAGACAGGGGGTTAGCTTTCTTT	CASSLDRGLAFF
once	TRBD1	TRBV27	TRBJ2-7	TGTGCCAGCAGAAAAGGACAGGGAAGAATATACGAGCAGTACTTC	CASRKGQGRIYEQYF
many	NA	TRBV6-2/TRBV6-3	TRBJ2-1	TGTGCCAGCAGTTATATGATCCGCGGCGGGACCTACAATGAGCAGTTCTTC	CASSYMIRGGTYNEQFF
NA	NA	TRBV9	TRBJ2-4	TGTGCCAGCAGCGTAGGGGAGGGGGGAGACATTCAGTACTTC	CASSVGEGGDIQYF
NA	TRBD2	TRBV7-9	TRBJ2-1	TGTGCCAGCAGCCCTCTGAGGGCTAGCGGTTTGTTCTTC	CASSPLRASGLFF
NA	TRBD2	TRBV5-6	TRBJ2-1	TGTGCCAGCAGCTTTCCGGGACTAGCGGGAGTCCCCTACAATGAGCAGTTCTTC	CASSFPGLAGVPYNEQFF
NA	NA	TRBV12-3/TRBV12-4	TRBJ2-3	TGTGCCAGCACCCACAGGGGAGGAGGGGATACGCAGTATTTT	CASTHRGGGDTQYF
NA	NA	TRBV27	TRBJ2-1	TGTGCCAGCAGCCACCTCCGGGACCCGACTCACAATGAGCAGTTCTTC	CASSHLRDPTHNEQFF
NA	NA	TRBV6-5	TRBJ1-1	TGTGCCAGCAGCCCCTCCCCCGGACAGATTCAAGCTTTCTTT	CASSPSPGQIQAFF
NA	NA	TRBV20-1	TRBJ2-5	TGCAGTGCTCAGAAGAGGATACTCCAAGAGACCCAGTACTTC	CSAQKRILQETQYF
NA	TRBD2	TRBV5-1	TRBJ2-2	TGCGCCAGCAGCGAGCGGGGGACGAACACCGGGGAGCTGTTTTTT	CASSERGTNTGELFF